This entry concerns a single T cell receptor (beta chain). This sample was taken from a study of T cells in localized non-small cell lung cancer. Sequencing used immunoSEQ multiplex PCR; TCRdb keeps in-frame clones, though not all of them. The sample gives just under 80,000 clones, 65% to 85% of which show up once; roughly 9% is in the top ten. This CDR3 is 12 amino acids long. Unmatched junction bases numbered 4, after V lost 6 bases and J lost 7 bases. Germline V CDR1 and CDR2: MNHEY, SMNVEV (reference sequence). This chain joins TRBV27 and TRBJ1-1; 8 bases match TRBD1. Specimen: peripheral blood, collected before any cancer treatment. This clonotype was sampled from a female donor of 60 years or more with stage I lung adenocarcinoma. CDR3 sequence: CASSQGAGEAFF. The CDR3 region has the DNA TGTGCCAGCAGCCAGGGGGCAGGTGAAGCTTTCTTT.